The 16 T cell receptor beta chains in this list originate from one sample, sequenced in a study of T cell responses to AZD1222 COVID-19 vaccine. Generated by immunoSEQ multiplex PCR, the TCRdb table keeps only in-frame clones and is missing some. The sample comprises more than 120,000 clones, nearly 90% of which are singletons, and about 4.9% rests with the top ten. Source: peripheral blood, taken 28 days after the second dose of the MenACWY control vaccine. The receptors derive from an adult who received the MenACWY meningococcal vaccine as a control.

The chain recombines TRBV6-5 with TRBJ1-5; no definite D call. Germline CDR1 MNHEY, CDR2 SVGAGI. The CDR3 contains 15 residues. V was clipped by 2 bases and J by 0 bases, with 8 bases between them. This CDR3 reads CASSYGQYSNQPQHF. CDR3 DNA sequence: TGTGCCAGCAGTTACGGGCAATATAGCAATCAGCCCCAGCATTTT.

J is TRBJ1-1 and V is TRBV19, with 7 bases matching TRBD1. The CDR3 length is 13 residues. The germline CDR1 and CDR2 sequences are LNHDA and SQIVND (reference sequence). The V and J ends lost 6 bases and 4 bases, in that order; junction bases with no gene match: 5. The CDR3 reads CASSDRAVTEAFF. The CDR3 DNA reads as TGTGCCAGTAGCGACAGGGCGGTCACTGAAGCTTTCTTT.

The genes are TRBV6-5 and TRBJ2-7, with TRBD1 as a possible D gene (6 bases). The ends were cut back, 5 bases at V and 3 bases at J, with 11 bases in the middle. This CDR3 is 13 amino acids long. Germline CDR1 reads MNHEY; CDR2 reads SVGAGI. The CDR3 spells CASSNRDNYEQYF. The CDR3 nucleotides are TGTGCCAGCAGTAACAGGGATAACTACGAGCAGTACTTC.

The V gene is TRBV5-3, the J gene TRBJ1-4, with D hard to call. TRBV5-3 is given ORF status, its function remaining uncertain. V lost 4 bases and J 3 bases, leaving 16 bases between the germline ends. This CDR3 region has 16 residues. This chain's CDR3 is CARSPPDGLANEKLFF. Written as DNA, the CDR3 is TGTGCCAGAAGCCCCCCGGACGGACTTGCTAATGAAAAACTGTTTTTT.

The chain links TRBV27 to TRBJ1-2; D not resolved. Trimming shortened V by 5 bases and J by 4 bases, and 17 bases separated the two germline ends. The CDR3 sequence is 15 residues long. Germline V gene sequence: CDR1 MNHEY, CDR2 SMNVEV (reference sequence). The CDR3 loop reads CASSPRPVDGYGYTF. The CDR3 DNA follows: TGTGCCAGCAGTCCAAGACCTGTTGATGGCTATGGCTACACCTTC.

The V gene is TRBV7-9, the J gene TRBJ2-1, with 11 bases lining up with TRBD2. V was clipped by 4 bases and J by 4 bases; unmatched bases: 6. The CDR3 loop spans 16 amino acids. Looked up from germline, CDR1 is SEHNR and CDR2 is FQNEAQ (reference sequence). In DNA form, the CDR3 reads TGTGCCAGCAGCTCGCTTTCTAGCGGGAGGTACAATGAGCAGTTCTTC. Protein product: CASSSLSSGRYNEQFF.

The chain couples TRBV6-2 or TRBV6-3 to TRBJ2-7; the match to TRBD2 covers 7 bases. V lost 5 bases and J lost 5; bases outside the gene matches: 6. The CDR3 spans 13 residues. In germline, CDR1 is MNHEY, CDR2 SVGEGT. Written as DNA, the CDR3 is TGTGCCAGCAGTAGAGCGGGGCCCAACGAGCAGTACTTC. Translated, it gives CASSRAGPNEQYF.

The chain joins TRBV27 to TRBJ2-1; D is undetermined. Germline CDR1 reads MNHEY; CDR2 reads SMNVEV (reference sequence). The V end was cut by 2 bases, the J end by 10 bases, with 9 bases between. The CDR3 spans 12 residues. The CDR3 loop is CASSLRSNEQFF. The CDR3 coding sequence is TGTGCCAGCAGTTTAAGATCGAACGAGCAGTTCTTC.

The J gene is TRBJ2-1, the V gene TRBV9; D possibly corresponds to TRBD2 (5 bases). Germline V gene data show CDR1 as SGDLS and CDR2 as YYNGEE. The V gene lost 0 bases and the J gene lost 5 bases, with 12 bases spanning the gap. This CDR3 has 15 residues. CDR3 nucleotides: TGTGCCAGCAGCGTAGAATCTCGGGGAAACAATGAGCAGTTCTTC. This sequence encodes CASSVESRGNNEQFF.

This rearrangement joins TRBV24-1 to TRBJ1-2; no clear D. The CDR3 is made up of 13 amino acids. The V end lost 3 bases, the J end lost 8 bases, and 12 bases lay between the germline ends. CDR1 and CDR2 from the germline V gene are KGHDR and SFDVKD. The CDR3 protein is CATSDAVKKGYTF. The CDR3 DNA sequence: TGTGCCACCAGTGATGCGGTTAAGAAGGGCTACACCTTC.

This chain links TRBV6-5 with TRBJ1-2, with TRBD1 matching over 8 bases. Trimming removed 6 bases from V and 6 bases from J; junction bases left unmatched: 9. In germline, CDR1 is MNHEY, CDR2 SVGAGI. The CDR3 has 14 amino acids. The CDR3 sequence is CASRRQGKPHGYTF. The CDR3 nucleotides read TGTGCCAGCAGACGACAGGGGAAGCCCCATGGCTACACCTTC.

This rearrangement joins TRBV5-1 to TRBJ1-4, with TRBD1 as a possible D gene (5 bases). CDR3 length: 15 amino acids. With 4 bases removed from V and 8 bases from J, the gap between germline ends came to 18 bases. Germline CDR1 reads SGHRS; CDR2 reads YFSETQ. CDR3 nucleotide sequence: TGCGCCAGCAGCGTATCTCATGGGGCGGCCGAAAAACTGTTTTTT. Translation: CASSVSHGAAEKLFF. Together with reference TRBV5-1 and TRBJ1-4, the CDR3 gives the full variable domain: KAGVTQTPRYLIKTRGQQVTLSCSPISGHRSVSWYQQTPGQGLQFLFEYFSETQRNKGNFPGRFSGRQFSNSRSEMNVSTLELGDSALYLCASSVSHGAAEKLFFGSGTQLSVL.

The CDR3 region is CASRLTGDYGYTF. CDR3 nucleotide sequence: TGTGCCAGCAGATTAACAGGGGACTATGGCTACACCTTC. V is TRBV12-3 or TRBV12-4 and J is TRBJ1-2; TRBD1 aligns across 7 bases. The CDR3 sequence is 13 residues long. The ends lost 6 bases at V and 3 bases at J; junction bases unmatched: 4.

CDR3: CAISDSQRGYNEQFF. The CDR3, as DNA: TGTGCCATCAGTGATTCCCAGAGGGGCTACAATGAGCAGTTCTTC. J is TRBJ2-1 and V is TRBV10-3, with D perhaps assigned TRBD1 or TRBD2 (5 bases each). CDR1 and CDR2 from the germline V gene are ENHRY and SYGVKD. The CDR3 spans 15 residues. Trimming took 3 bases from V and 3 from J, leaving 12 bases between them.

This sequence joins TRBV19 and TRBJ1-6; TRBD1 matches at 7 bases. The V gene end was trimmed by 3 bases and the J gene end by 7 bases; junction bases not matched to a gene: 3. This CDR3 is 14 amino acids long. CDR1 is LNHDA, CDR2 SQIVND, per germline (reference sequence). This CDR3 reads CASSIRDSNSPLHF. The CDR3 region has the DNA TGTGCCAGTAGTATTCGGGACAGCAATTCACCCCTCCACTTT.

The chain has TRBV2 and TRBJ2-7; 8 bases map to TRBD1. CDR1 SNHLY and CDR2 FYNNEI come from the germline V gene. The ends lost 7 bases at V and 0 bases at J; junction bases unmatched: 8. CDR3 length: 15 amino acids. The CDR3 DNA reads as TGTGCCAGCATCCTACAGGGGGGCACCTCCTACGAGCAGTACTTC. This gives the protein CASILQGGTSYEQYF.